The clone carrying this TCR beta chain was counted a few times. This entry is derived from a study of blood T cell repertoires in COVID-19. Turning to the study itself: The origin of the acute and convalescent COVID-19 samples was the United States, Italy and Spain. T cells, B-cell-depleted T cells, or PBMCs supplied cDNA or gDNA.

Sequencing was performed with immunoSEQ multiplex PCR; in TCRdb, only in-frame clones are kept and a portion is missing. Of roughly 120,000 clones in the sample, 80% were seen once. The CDR3 has 14 amino acids. V was clipped by 5 bases and J by 5 bases; unmatched bases: 8. Germline V CDR1 and CDR2: SEHNR, FQNEAQ (reference sequence). This chain joins TRBV7-9 and TRBJ1-2; 7 bases are shared with TRBD1. Material for sequencing was peripheral blood. This sequence originates from a human donor in a cohort sampled during active or convalescent COVID-19. The CDR3 is CASSGTAWGYGYTF. In nucleotides, the CDR3 is TGTGCCAGCAGCGGGACAGCCTGGGGGTATGGCTACACCTTC.